This TCR beta chain was identified in a study of cytomegalovirus exposure and HLA in healthy donors. Use of 60 Vbeta and 13 Jbeta primers characterized the PCR. TCRdb's table, derived via immunoSEQ multiplex PCR, lists solely in-frame clones and lacks some. Of under 150,000 clones listed, 80% to 90% are singletons. Trimming took 5 bases from V and 1 from J; bases not matched to a gene: 8. Germline V CDR1 and CDR2: LNHNV, YYDKDF (reference sequence). The CDR3 covers 16 residues. This clone has just a few counts. As yet, its antigen is unknown. Study findings and constraints: For most TCR beta V segments, an earlier analysis put the productive rate at about 87% or about 30% of the time. Cytomegalovirus association was listed for approximately 160 TCR beta chains.

The receptor was isolated from a woman between 40 and 55 years old in good health and CMV-seropositive. Sequenced sample: PBMCs. The chain uses TRBV15 and TRBJ1-5, with 7 bases matching TRBD1. The CDR3 region is CATSQSLDRSNQPQHF. CDR3 in DNA: TGTGCCACCAGCCAAAGCTTGGACAGGAGCAATCAGCCCCAGCATTTT.